The following is a T cell receptor (beta chain) sequence with its context. Its antigen is as yet unknown. The V and J ends lost 6 bases and 4 bases, in that order; junction bases with no gene match: 10. Germline assignment: CDR1 SGHAT and CDR2 FQNNGV. The CDR3 sequence is 15 residues long. Through Arm-PCR of CDR3 regions and iRepertoire HTBI primers, TCR beta libraries were built. TCRdb reanalysed the multiplex PCR reads using MiXCR and keeps one entry per CDR3 protein. The profile shows 400,000 to 500,000 distinct CDR3 sequences, approximately 16% of them singletons. This specimen belongs to a study of regulatory T cells in long-lasting Graves disease. As to time point: newly diagnosed GD, antithyroid drugs for less than 3 months. Construction of the TCR library relied on RNA isolated from PBMCs. Study-wide points: Favored gene segments in persistent disease were TRBV28, TRBJ1-2 and TRBJ2-5. Persistent Graves' patients showed reduced TCR diversity versus newly diagnosed patients.

The same data also contributed to another study, on T cells in Graves' hyperthyroidism and ophthalmopathy. That paper adds: A set of HTBI primers served as the primers for a first-round RT-PCR of the TCR CDR3.

The chain recombines TRBV11-2 with TRBJ1-1, with 8 bases that match TRBD1. The TCR originated in a woman aged 35 to 49 with Graves disease. The source was peripheral blood mononuclear cells (PBMCs), collected at new diagnosis, from a patient treated with antithyroid drugs. CDR3 sequence: CASSSGQGLVTEAFF. The CDR3 region has the DNA TGTGCCAGCAGTTCCGGACAGGGTCTAGTCACTGAAGCTTTCTTT. The complete variable domain, with remaining parts taken from reference TRBV11-2 and TRBJ1-1, reads EAGVAQSPRYKIIEKRQSVAFWCNPISGHATLYWYQQILGQGPKLLIQFQNNGVVDDSQLPKDRFSAERLKGVDSTLKIQPAKLEDSAVYLCASSSGQGLVTEAFFGQGTRLTVV.